Each of the 20 T cell receptor beta chains below was sequenced from the same sample in a study of lymphopenia after photon versus proton radiotherapy. Only in-frame clones appear in the TCRdb table, and some are missing; sequencing was by immunoSEQ multiplex PCR. The sample has 150,000 or so clones; 70% to 90% are singletons. The input for sequencing was peripheral blood, taken from a patient treated with photon-based radiotherapy. All receptors derive from a man aged 45-60 years with gastric cancer.

V and J are TRBV5-1 and TRBJ2-6, with TRBD1 matching 9 bases. J was trimmed by 0 bases and V by 4 bases; bases with no gene match: 5. Germline CDR1 SGHRS, CDR2 YFSETQ. This CDR3 has 17 residues. CDR3 region: CASSLGTGRSGANVLTF. In DNA, the CDR3 is TGCGCCAGCAGCCTGGGGACAGGGCGCTCTGGGGCCAACGTCCTGACTTTC.

The gene calls are TRBV30 and TRBJ2-1; D is ambiguous. The CDR3 contains 13 residues. The germline CDR1 and CDR2 sequences are GTSNPN and SVGIG (reference sequence). For the CDR3, the DNA is TGTGCTCGGAGTTCCCGAGTTGACAATGAGCAGTTCTTC. It yields the protein CARSSRVDNEQFF.

This clone was observed a single time. The rearrangement links TRBV5-5 to TRBJ1-1; D gene ambiguous. The CDR3 extends over 16 amino acids. Between the trimmed V and J ends, which lost 0 bases and 0 bases, there was a span of 12 bases. CDR1 is SGHKS and CDR2 is YYEKEE in the germline V gene (reference sequence). CDR3 sequence (DNA): TGTGCCAGCAGCTTGGGGTCACGACGGATGAACACTGAAGCTTTCTTT. Encoded protein: CASSLGSRRMNTEAFF.

The rearrangement joins TRBV4-2 to TRBJ2-6; tentative D call: TRBD2 (6 bases). Trimming took 0 bases from V and 4 from J, leaving 13 bases between them. CDR3 length: 17 amino acids. Germline V gives CDR1 LGHNA, CDR2 YNFKEQ. This CDR3 is CASSQDLGAGGANVLTF. The CDR3 coding sequence is TGTGCCAGCAGCCAAGATCTTGGAGCGGGCGGGGCCAACGTCCTGACTTTC.

The chain is built from TRBV18 and TRBJ1-2, with TRBD1 identical over 8 bases. The junction had 8 bases not matched to a gene; V was cut back by 3 bases and J by 2 bases. Looked up from germline, CDR1 is KGHSH and CDR2 is LQKENI. This CDR3 has 16 amino acids. The CDR3: CASSPMGQEQNYGYTF. In DNA form, the CDR3 reads TGTGCCAGCTCACCCATGGGACAGGAACAGAACTATGGCTACACCTTC.

The chain couples TRBV5-4 to TRBJ2-3; no clear D. The ends were cut back, 1 base at V and 0 bases at J, with 12 bases in the middle. Germline CDR1 is SGHNT and CDR2 is YYREEE (reference sequence). The CDR3 runs to 16 residues. The CDR3 DNA is TGTGCCAGCAGCTTGCGAATAACAGAGAGCACAGATACGCAGTATTTT. Protein: CASSLRITESTDTQYF.

This chain uses TRBV2 with TRBJ2-7; 10 bases agree with TRBD2. CDR1 and CDR2 from the germline V gene are SNHLY and FYNNEI. V dropped 3 bases and J dropped 3; count of bases not matched to a gene: 8. The CDR3 extends over 16 amino acids. CDR3 DNA sequence: TGTGCCAGCAGTGAGTATTCTAGCGGGAGCCACTACGAGCAGTACTTC. The encoded protein is CASSEYSSGSHYEQYF. The variable domain in full, with the rest retrieved from reference TRBV2 and TRBJ2-7, is EPEVTQTPSHQVTQMGQEVILRCVPISNHLYFYWYRQILGQKVEFLVSFYNNEISEKSEIFDDQFSVERPDGSNFTLKIRSTKLEDSAMYFCASSEYSSGSHYEQYFGPGTRLTVT.

This clone showed up just once. The V call is TRBV7-9, the J call TRBJ1-1; D remains unclear. The V gene's germline CDR1 is SEHNR and CDR2 FQNEAQ (reference sequence). V was cut by 5 bases and J by 5 bases, with 6 bases left in between. The CDR3 loop spans 11 amino acids. In DNA, the CDR3 is TGTGCCAGCAGCCCCCTAACTGAAGCTTTCTTT. Protein product: CASSPLTEAFF.

The chain couples TRBV12-5 to TRBJ2-1, with 13 positions matching TRBD2. The CDR3 length is 16 residues. Germline-derived CDR1 and CDR2 are LGHNT and FRNRAP. Trimming cost V 4 bases and J 4 bases; bases outside gene matches: 4. CDR3 nucleotides: TGTGCTAGTGGTTGGACTAGCGGGGGCCTTTACAATGAGCAGTTCTTC. It yields the protein CASGWTSGGLYNEQFF.

The chain recombines TRBV30 with TRBJ2-7, with D maybe TRBD2 (5 bases). Germline CDR1 and CDR2: GTSNPN and SVGIG (reference sequence). This CDR3 spans 11 amino acids. Trimming cost V 5 bases and J 5 bases, with 10 bases left between them. The CDR3 DNA reads as TGTGCCTGGGGGAGAAACCACGAGCAGTACTTC. Its protein product is CAWGRNHEQYF.

The rearrangement links TRBV9 to TRBJ2-7, with D possibly being TRBD2 (5 bases). The CDR3 runs to 15 residues. Germline V gives CDR1 SGDLS, CDR2 YYNGEE. Trimming removed 6 bases from V and 5 bases from J, with 21 bases in between. CDR3 bases: TGTGCCAGCAACGAAGATCCCGGCCCCGGGGACGAGCAGTACTTC. It specifies CASNEDPGPGDEQYF.

This clone was seen a single time. The rearrangement links TRBV7-9 to TRBJ2-2; D ambiguous. V was shortened by 3 bases and J by 4 bases, with 12 bases between the two germline ends. CDR3 length equals 15 residues. Germline CDR1 reads SEHNR; CDR2 reads FQNEAQ (reference sequence). CDR3 residues: CASSLSLIGTGELFF. CDR3 bases: TGTGCCAGCAGCTTGTCACTGATTGGCACCGGGGAGCTGTTTTTT.

The genes are TRBV18 and TRBJ1-5; D ambiguous. V lost 0 bases to trimming and J lost 0 bases, with 9 bases between them. CDR3 size: 16 residues. Germline V CDR1 and CDR2: KGHSH, LQKENI. The CDR3 reads CASSPPSTSSNQPQHF. In DNA, the CDR3 is TGTGCCAGCTCACCACCGTCTACCTCTAGCAATCAGCCCCAGCATTTT.

The chain carries TRBV27 and TRBJ2-7, with no clear D. V was cut by 0 bases and J by 4 bases, with 7 bases left in between. Germline loops: CDR1 MNHEY, CDR2 SMNVEV (reference sequence). The CDR3 spans 13 residues. The CDR3 loop is CASSLSSVYEQYF. DNA for the CDR3: TGTGCCAGCAGTTTATCCTCAGTTTACGAGCAGTACTTC.

V and J are TRBV28 and TRBJ2-7; TRBD1 aligns across 7 bases. The CDR3 is made up of 15 amino acids. Per germline, CDR1 MDHEN and CDR2 SYDVKM. The V and J ends lost 6 bases and 2 bases, in that order; junction bases with no gene match: 10. CDR3 sequence: CASSLSRQGTYEQYF. The CDR3 DNA is TGTGCCAGCAGCCTATCCAGACAGGGTACCTACGAGCAGTACTTC.

The rearrangement uses TRBV4-3 and TRBJ2-7; 7 positions match TRBD2. CDR1 and CDR2 (germline): LGHNA, YSLEER. There are 15 residues in the CDR3. V was pared by 0 bases and J by 6 bases, with 8 bases of the junction left unmatched. CDR3 DNA: TGCGCCAGCAGCCAAGATATGGGCGGGAGAACCGAGCAGTACTTC. It is translated as CASSQDMGGRTEQYF.

V and J are TRBV6-5 and TRBJ2-3; TRBD1 aligns across 10 bases. There are 15 residues in the CDR3. Looked up from germline, CDR1 is MNHEY and CDR2 is SVGAGI. Trimming at V came to 0 bases and at J to 5 bases, leaving 2 bases not matched to a gene. The CDR3 DNA reads as TGTGCCAGCAGTTACTCGAGGACAGGGGGAGATACGCAGTATTTT. Translating gives CASSYSRTGGDTQYF.

This clone was counted once. The CDR3 reads CASSRTGIANTEAFF. The CDR3 nucleotides read TGTGCCAGCAGCCGGACAGGGATTGCCAACACTGAAGCTTTCTTT. The chain recombines TRBV7-2 with TRBJ1-1, with 8 bases lining up with TRBD1. Germline V gives CDR1 SGHTA, CDR2 FQGNSA. V dropped 5 bases and J dropped 2; count of bases not matched to a gene: 7. The CDR3 has 15 residues.

V gene TRBV19 combines with J gene TRBJ1-1; 7 bases agree with TRBD1. Germline V CDR1 and CDR2: LNHDA, SQIVND (reference sequence). The ends lost 3 bases at V and 10 bases at J; junction bases unmatched: 17. The CDR3 is 16 residues long. The CDR3 loop is CASSIGQVGRQRGAFF. In nucleotides, the CDR3 is TGTGCCAGTAGTATCGGACAGGTGGGCCGACAACGGGGAGCTTTCTTT.

This clone occurred once. The chain recombines TRBV10-3 with TRBJ2-2; possible D gene TRBD2, 5 bases. Germline V lookup: CDR1 ENHRY, CDR2 SYGVKD. There are 14 residues in the CDR3. Trimming cost V 3 bases and J 3 bases, with 8 bases left between them. The CDR3 nucleotides are TGTGCCATCAGTGACCTGGGAGACACCGGGGAGCTGTTTTTT. Translated, it gives CAISDLGDTGELFF.